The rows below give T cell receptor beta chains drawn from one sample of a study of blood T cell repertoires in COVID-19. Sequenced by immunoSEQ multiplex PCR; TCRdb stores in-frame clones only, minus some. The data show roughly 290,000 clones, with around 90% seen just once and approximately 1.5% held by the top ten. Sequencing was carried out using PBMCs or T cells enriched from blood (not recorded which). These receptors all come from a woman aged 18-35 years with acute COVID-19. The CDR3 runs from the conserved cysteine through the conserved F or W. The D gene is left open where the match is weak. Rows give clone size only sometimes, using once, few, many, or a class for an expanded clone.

CDR3: CASSMLAGGSTDTQYF
DNA: TGTGCCAGTAGTATGTTAGCGGGCGGAAGCACAGATACGCAGTATTTT
V: TRBV19
J: TRBJ2-3
D: TRBD2
size: once

CDR3: CSTKNAGTSGHEQYF
DNA: TGCAGCACGAAGAACGCCGGGACTAGCGGCCACGAGCAGTACTTC
V: TRBV29-1
J: TRBJ2-7
D: TRBD2
size: -

CDR3: CASSEGGALFSNQPQHF
DNA: TGTGCCAGCAGTGAAGGTGGGGCGCTTTTTAGCAATCAGCCCCAGCATTTT
V: TRBV6-1
J: TRBJ1-5
D: -
size: -

CDR3: CATRRVSTYEQYF
DNA: TGTGCCACCCGGCGGGTGTCCACCTACGAGCAGTACTTC
V: TRBV11-2
J: TRBJ2-7
D: -
size: -

CDR3: CASSPTGEEGSETQYF
DNA: TGTGCCAGCAGTCCAACGGGGGAAGAGGGGTCGGAGACCCAGTACTTC
V: TRBV5-4
J: TRBJ2-5
D: -
size: -

CDR3: CASSPGENTEAFF
DNA: TGTGCCAGCAGCCCGGGGGAAAACACTGAAGCTTTCTTT
V: TRBV6-5
J: TRBJ1-1
D: -
size: -

CDR3: CASSLSLYFPSMGAGGQNEQYF
DNA: TGTGCCAGCAGCCTATCACTGTACTTCCCAAGTATGGGGGCGGGAGGGCAGAACGAGCAGTACTTC
V: TRBV4-2
J: TRBJ2-7
D: TRBD2
size: -

CDR3: CASSQGRNEKLFF
DNA: TGTGCCAGCTCTCAGGGCCGGAATGAAAAACTGTTTTTT
V: TRBV18
J: TRBJ1-4
D: -
size: -

CDR3: CASSLSPGLSSGELFF
DNA: TGTGCCAGCAGCTTATCGCCGGGACTTTCCTCCGGGGAGCTGTTTTTT
V: TRBV7-2
J: TRBJ2-2
D: -
size: -

CDR3: CASSPQQGTHSPLHF
DNA: TGTGCCAGCAGCCCCCAACAGGGAACTCATTCACCCCTCCACTTT
V: TRBV3-1/TRBV3-2
J: TRBJ1-6
D: -
size: -

CDR3: CASSYTPGQGEHGYTF
DNA: TGTGCCAGCAGCTACACGCCGGGACAGGGAGAACACGGCTACACCTTC
V: TRBV7-2
J: TRBJ1-2
D: TRBD1
size: -

CDR3: CASSLVTGAGANVLTF
DNA: TGTGCCAGCAGCTTAGTGACAGGGGCTGGGGCCAACGTCCTGACTTTC
V: TRBV7-3
J: TRBJ2-6
D: TRBD1
size: -

CDR3: CASSQRSGSSSYNEQFF
DNA: TGTGCCAGCAGCCAAAGGAGCGGGTCCAGCTCCTACAATGAGCAGTTCTTC
V: TRBV9
J: TRBJ2-1
D: -
size: -

CDR3: CASSRATGAGDTQYF
DNA: TGTGCCAGCAGCAGAGCGACAGGGGCGGGAGATACGCAGTATTTT
V: TRBV7-6
J: TRBJ2-3
D: TRBD1
size: -

CDR3: CATKVSSIGELFF
DNA: TGTGCCACCAAGGTTAGCTCGATCGGGGAGCTGTTTTTT
V: TRBV15
J: TRBJ2-2
D: -
size: -

CDR3: CASSLSAGFLYNEQFF
DNA: TGTGCCAGCAGCCTGTCGGCGGGGTTCCTCTACAATGAGCAGTTCTTC
V: TRBV27
J: TRBJ2-1
D: -
size: -

CDR3: CASNTPGWGEKLFF
DNA: TGTGCCAGTAATACCCCAGGGTGGGGTGAAAAACTGTTTTTT
V: TRBV19
J: TRBJ1-4
D: -
size: once

CDR3: CASSLSGPSYEQYF
DNA: TGCGCCAGCAGCTTAAGCGGCCCCAGCTACGAGCAGTACTTC
V: TRBV5-1
J: TRBJ2-7
D: -
size: -

CDR3: CASSATSGSYYEQYF
DNA: TGTGCCAGCAGTGCGACTAGCGGGAGTTACTACGAGCAGTACTTC
V: TRBV28
J: TRBJ2-7
D: TRBD2
size: -

CDR3: CASSLAGGSNYGYTF
DNA: TGTGCCAGCAGCTTAGCTGGGGGCAGTAACTATGGCTACACCTTC
V: TRBV11-2
J: TRBJ1-2
D: -
size: -

CDR3: CASSYSHAGGFYF
DNA: TGTGCCAGCAGTTACTCCCATGCGGGAGGGTTCTACTTC
V: TRBV6-5
J: TRBJ2-7
D: TRBD2
size: -

CDR3: CASSPRTDLRSAQYF
DNA: TGTGCCAGCTCCCCTAGGACAGACCTTCGAAGTGCCCAGTACTTC
V: TRBV18
J: TRBJ2-5
D: -
size: -

CDR3: CASSLTGYGTDTQYF
DNA: TGTGCCAGCAGCTTGACAGGGTATGGCACAGATACGCAGTATTTT
V: TRBV11-2
J: TRBJ2-3
D: TRBD1
size: -

CDR3: CASSERAGTLNSPLHF
DNA: TGCGCCAGCAGCGAAAGGGCGGGAACCCTAAATTCACCCCTCCACTTT
V: TRBV4-1
J: TRBJ1-6
D: -
size: -

CDR3: CASSHTSGRADTQYF
DNA: TGCGCCAGCAGCCACACTAGCGGGAGGGCAGATACGCAGTATTTT
V: TRBV4-1
J: TRBJ2-3
D: TRBD2
size: -

CDR3: CASSLPGVNTEAFF
DNA: TGCGCCAGCAGCTTGCCAGGGGTGAACACTGAAGCTTTCTTT
V: TRBV5-1
J: TRBJ1-1
D: -
size: once

CDR3: CASSSRTGQGTDTQYF
DNA: TGTGCCAGCAGCTCCCGGACAGGGCAAGGCACAGATACGCAGTATTTT
V: TRBV7-9
J: TRBJ2-3
D: TRBD1
size: -